Below, one T cell receptor (beta chain) is given with its context. Its antigen is currently unknown. The PCR was carried out with 60 Vbeta primers and 13 Jbeta primers. Generated by immunoSEQ multiplex PCR, the TCRdb table keeps only in-frame clones and is missing some. The sample lists some 190,000 clones; about 83% were seen once. Donors showed nominal health when sampled, although they likely had unrecorded immune exposures. The data are from a study of cytomegalovirus exposure and HLA in healthy donors. Whole-study findings and limits: According to an earlier analysis, most TCR beta V segments yielded productive rearrangements about 90% or about 30% of the time. In a later analysis, V- and J-gene trimming of beta chains associated with a DCLRE1C missense variant, replicated independently.

CDR3 length equals 15 residues. V trimming: 2 bases; J trimming: 1 base; junction bases outside the gene matches: 2. CDR1 and CDR2 from the germline V gene are SGHRS and YFSETQ. The chain joins TRBV5-1 to TRBJ2-1; TRBD1 aligns across 8 bases. The receptor was isolated from a man in his forties or fifties in good health and CMV-seropositive. Sequenced sample: PBMCs. The DNA of the CDR3 is TGCGCCAGCAGCTTCACAGGGGGGTCCTACAATGAGCAGTTCTTC. Translation: CASSFTGGSYNEQFF.